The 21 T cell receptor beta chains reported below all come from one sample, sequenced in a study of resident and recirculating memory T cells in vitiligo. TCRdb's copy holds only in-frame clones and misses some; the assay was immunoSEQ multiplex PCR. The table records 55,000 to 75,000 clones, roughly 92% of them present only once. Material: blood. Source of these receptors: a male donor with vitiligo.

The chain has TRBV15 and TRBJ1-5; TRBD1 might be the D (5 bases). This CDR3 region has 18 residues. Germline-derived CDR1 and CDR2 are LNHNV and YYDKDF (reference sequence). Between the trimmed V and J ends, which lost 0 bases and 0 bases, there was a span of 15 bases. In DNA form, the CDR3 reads TGTGCCACCAGCAGAGATTCGGGGGGACGGTATAGCAATCAGCCCCAGCATTTT. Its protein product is CATSRDSGGRYSNQPQHF. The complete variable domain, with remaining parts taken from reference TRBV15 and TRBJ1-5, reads DAMVIQNPRYQVTQFGKPVTLSCSQTLNHNVMYWYQQKSSQAPKLLFHYYDKDFNNEADTPDNFQSRRPNTSFCFLDIRSPGLGDTAMYLCATSRDSGGRYSNQPQHFGDGTRLSIL.

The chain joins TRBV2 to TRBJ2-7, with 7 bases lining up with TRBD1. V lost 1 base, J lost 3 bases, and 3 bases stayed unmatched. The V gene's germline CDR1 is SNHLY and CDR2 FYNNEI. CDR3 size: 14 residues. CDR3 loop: CASSEGDRYYEQYF. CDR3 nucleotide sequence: TGTGCCAGCAGTGAAGGGGACAGATACTACGAGCAGTACTTC.

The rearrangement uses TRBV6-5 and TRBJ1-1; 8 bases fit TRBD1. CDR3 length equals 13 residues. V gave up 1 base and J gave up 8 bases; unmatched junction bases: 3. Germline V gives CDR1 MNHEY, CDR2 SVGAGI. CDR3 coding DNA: TGTGCCAGCAGTTACTTTCAGGGGGCGGAAGCTTTCTTT. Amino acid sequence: CASSYFQGAEAFF.

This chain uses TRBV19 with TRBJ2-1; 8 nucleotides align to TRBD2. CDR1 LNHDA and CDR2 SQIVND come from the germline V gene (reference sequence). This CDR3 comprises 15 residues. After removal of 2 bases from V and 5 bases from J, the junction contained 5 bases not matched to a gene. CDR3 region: CASSISGGINNEQFF. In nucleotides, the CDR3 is TGTGCCAGTAGTATAAGCGGGGGAATTAACAATGAGCAGTTCTTC.

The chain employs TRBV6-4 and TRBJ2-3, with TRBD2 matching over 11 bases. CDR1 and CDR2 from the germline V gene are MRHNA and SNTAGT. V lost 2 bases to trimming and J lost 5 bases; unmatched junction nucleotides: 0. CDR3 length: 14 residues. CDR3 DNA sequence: TGTGCCAGCAGTGACACTAGCGGGGGAGATACGCAGTATTTT. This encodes CASSDTSGGDTQYF.

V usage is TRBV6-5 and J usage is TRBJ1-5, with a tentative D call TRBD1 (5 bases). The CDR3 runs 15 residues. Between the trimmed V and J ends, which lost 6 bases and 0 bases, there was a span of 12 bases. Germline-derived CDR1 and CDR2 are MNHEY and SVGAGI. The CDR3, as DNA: TGTGCCAGCAGACCTACAGGAGATAGCAATCAGCCCCAGCATTTT. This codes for CASRPTGDSNQPQHF.

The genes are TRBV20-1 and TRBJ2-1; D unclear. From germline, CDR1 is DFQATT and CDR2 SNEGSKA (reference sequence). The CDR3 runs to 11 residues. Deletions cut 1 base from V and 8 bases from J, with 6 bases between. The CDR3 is CSARVSDEQFF. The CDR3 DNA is TGCAGTGCTAGAGTTTCGGATGAGCAGTTCTTC.

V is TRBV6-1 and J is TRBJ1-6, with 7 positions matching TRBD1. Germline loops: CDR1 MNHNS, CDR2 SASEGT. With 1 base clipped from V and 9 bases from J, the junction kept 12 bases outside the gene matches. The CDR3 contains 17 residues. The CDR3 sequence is CASSEVWLGQGGSPLHF. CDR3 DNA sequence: TGTGCCAGCAGTGAAGTTTGGTTAGGGCAGGGGGGTTCACCCCTCCACTTT.

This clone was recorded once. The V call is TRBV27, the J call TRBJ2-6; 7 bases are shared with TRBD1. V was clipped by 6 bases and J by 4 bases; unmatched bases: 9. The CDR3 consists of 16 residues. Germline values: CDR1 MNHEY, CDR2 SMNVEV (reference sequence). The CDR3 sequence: CASSGTVGTGANVLTF. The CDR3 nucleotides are TGTGCCAGCAGCGGGACAGTGGGTACCGGGGCCAACGTCCTGACTTTC.

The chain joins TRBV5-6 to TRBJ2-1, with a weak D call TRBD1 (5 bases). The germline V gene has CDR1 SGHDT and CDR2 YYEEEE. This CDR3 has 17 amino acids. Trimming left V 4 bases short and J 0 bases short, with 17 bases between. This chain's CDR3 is CASSQSFRQSSYNEQFF. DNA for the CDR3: TGTGCCAGCAGCCAATCATTTAGACAGAGCTCCTACAATGAGCAGTTCTTC.

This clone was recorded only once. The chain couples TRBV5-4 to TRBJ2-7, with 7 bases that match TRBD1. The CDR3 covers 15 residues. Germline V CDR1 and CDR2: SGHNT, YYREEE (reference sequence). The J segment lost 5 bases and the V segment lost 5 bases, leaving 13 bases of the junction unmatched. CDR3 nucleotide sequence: TGTGCCAGCAGTTCGCCCCTGGGACAGCTAGACGAGCAGTACTTC. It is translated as CASSSPLGQLDEQYF.

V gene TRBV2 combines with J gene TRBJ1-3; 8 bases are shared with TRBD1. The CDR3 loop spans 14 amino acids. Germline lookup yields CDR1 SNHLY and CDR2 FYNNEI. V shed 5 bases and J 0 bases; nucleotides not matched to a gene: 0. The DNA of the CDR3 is TGTGCCAGCAGTACAGGGGGCTCTGGAAACACCATATATTTT. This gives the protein CASSTGGSGNTIYF.

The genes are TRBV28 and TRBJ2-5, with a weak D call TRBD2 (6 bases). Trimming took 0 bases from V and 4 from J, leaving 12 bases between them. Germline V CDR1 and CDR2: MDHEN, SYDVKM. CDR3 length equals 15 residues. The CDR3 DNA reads TGTGCCAGCAGTTTATGGGAGGTCGGGGGAGAGACCCAGTACTTC. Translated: CASSLWEVGGETQYF.

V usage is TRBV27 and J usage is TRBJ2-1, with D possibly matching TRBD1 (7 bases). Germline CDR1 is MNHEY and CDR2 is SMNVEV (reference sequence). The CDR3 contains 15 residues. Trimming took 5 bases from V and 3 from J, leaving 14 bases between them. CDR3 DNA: TGTGCCAGCAGTAAGGCGGGACAGAGCTACAATGAGCAGTTCTTC. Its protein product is CASSKAGQSYNEQFF.

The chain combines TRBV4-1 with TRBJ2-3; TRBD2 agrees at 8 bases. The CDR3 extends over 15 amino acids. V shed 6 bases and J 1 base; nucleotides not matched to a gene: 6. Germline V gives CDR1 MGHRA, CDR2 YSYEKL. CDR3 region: CASSPATSGTDTQYF. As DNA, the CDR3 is TGCGCCAGCAGTCCAGCGACTAGCGGCACAGATACGCAGTATTTT.

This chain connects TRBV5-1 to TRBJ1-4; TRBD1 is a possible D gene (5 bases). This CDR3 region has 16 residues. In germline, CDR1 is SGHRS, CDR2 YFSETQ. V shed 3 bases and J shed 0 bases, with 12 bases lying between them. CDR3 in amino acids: CASSSGGNPTNEKLFF. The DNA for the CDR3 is TGCGCCAGCAGCTCGGGGGGAAATCCAACTAATGAAAAACTGTTTTTT.

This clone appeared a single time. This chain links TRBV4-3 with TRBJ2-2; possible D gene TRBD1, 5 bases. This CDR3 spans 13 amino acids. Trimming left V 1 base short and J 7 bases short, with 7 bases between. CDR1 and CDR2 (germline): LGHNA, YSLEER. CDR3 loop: CASSQVQGGELFF. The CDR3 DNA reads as TGCGCCAGCAGCCAAGTTCAGGGCGGGGAGCTGTTTTTT.

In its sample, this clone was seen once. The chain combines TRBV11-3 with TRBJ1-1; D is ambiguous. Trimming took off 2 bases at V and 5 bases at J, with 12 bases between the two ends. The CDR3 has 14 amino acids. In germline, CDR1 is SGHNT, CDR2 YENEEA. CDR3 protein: CASSLLRVKTEAFF. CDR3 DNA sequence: TGTGCCAGCAGCTTATTGCGGGTTAAGACTGAAGCTTTCTTT.

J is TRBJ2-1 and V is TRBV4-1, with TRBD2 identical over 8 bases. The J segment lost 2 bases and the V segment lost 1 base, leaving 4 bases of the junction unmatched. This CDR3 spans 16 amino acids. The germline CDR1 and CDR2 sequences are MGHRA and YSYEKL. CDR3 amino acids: CASSQGLAHTYNEQFF. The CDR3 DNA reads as TGCGCCAGCAGCCAAGGACTAGCGCATACCTACAATGAGCAGTTCTTC.

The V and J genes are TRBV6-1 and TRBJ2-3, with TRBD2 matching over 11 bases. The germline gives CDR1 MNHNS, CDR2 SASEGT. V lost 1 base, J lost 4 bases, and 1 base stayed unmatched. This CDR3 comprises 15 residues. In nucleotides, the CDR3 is TGTGCCAGCAGTGAAGTTAGCGGGGGGGCAGATACGCAGTATTTT. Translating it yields CASSEVSGGADTQYF.

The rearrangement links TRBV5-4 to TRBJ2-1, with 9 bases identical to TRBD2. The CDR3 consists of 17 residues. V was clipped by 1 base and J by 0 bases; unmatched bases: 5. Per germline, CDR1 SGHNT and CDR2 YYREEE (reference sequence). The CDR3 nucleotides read TGTGCCAGCAGCTTGCGGGGCGGGGGGGCCTCCTACAATGAGCAGTTCTTC. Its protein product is CASSLRGGGASYNEQFF. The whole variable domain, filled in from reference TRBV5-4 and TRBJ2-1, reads ETGVTQSPTHLIKTRGQQVTLRCSSQSGHNTVSWYQQALGQGPQFIFQYYREEENGRGNFPPRFSGLQFPNYSSELNVNALELDDSALYLCASSLRGGGASYNEQFFGPGTRLTVL.